This TCR beta chain emerged from a study of shared clonotypes between healthy human individuals. Assay: immunoSEQ multiplex PCR; the TCRdb copy retains only in-frame clones and omits some. The data show about 2.2 million clones, with around 93% seen just once and about 1.6% held by the top ten. To note about this clone: Its cognate antigen is unknown.

Naive CD8 isolation took CD45RO-negative cells positively selected for CCR7 and excluded terminally differentiated effector memory CD45RA+ cells. Broader study findings: Among donors, the sharing of clonotypes was expected to be influenced by sequencing depth.

The source material was naive CD8+ T cells from PBMCs. The TCR was taken from a man younger than 35 in good health. Some clones in this sample may be carry-over from other donors' samples.

CDR3 bases: TGTGCCAGCAGTTACTCCGGGAGGCACGAGCAGTACTTC. Translated: CASSYSGRHEQYF. The chain is built from TRBV27 and TRBJ2-7, with 7 bases lining up with TRBD2. Per the germline V gene, CDR1 is MNHEY and CDR2 is SMNVEV (reference sequence). This CDR3 has 13 amino acids. V trimming: 4 bases; J trimming: 5 bases; junction bases outside the gene matches: 5.